Following are 26 T cell receptor beta chains from one sample sequenced in a study of shared clonotypes between healthy human individuals. TCRdb's table, derived via immunoSEQ multiplex PCR, lists solely in-frame clones and lacks some. The sample contains 2 million to 2.5 million clones, 85% to 95% of which appear only once. The sequenced sample was naive CD4+ T cells from PBMCs. Subset in this sample: CD45RA+ positively selected. The receptors come from a man in his late teens or twenties in good health. Some clones in this sample may be carry-over from other donors' samples.

This chain's CDR3 is CASSSRFGGNTEAFF. As DNA, the CDR3 is TGTGCCAGCAGCTCCCGATTTGGGGGGAACACTGAAGCTTTCTTT. V is TRBV27 and J is TRBJ1-1, with TRBD1 as a possible D gene (5 bases). The CDR3 consists of 15 residues. CDR1 and CDR2 from the germline V gene are MNHEY and SMNVEV (reference sequence). With 6 bases removed from V and 1 base from J, the gap between germline ends came to 15 bases.

The chain has TRBV5-6 and TRBJ1-1, with 8 bases identical to TRBD1. The V and J ends lost 3 bases and 6 bases, in that order; junction bases with no gene match: 10. Looked up from germline, CDR1 is SGHDT and CDR2 is YYEEEE. The CDR3 sequence is 15 residues long. CDR3 nucleotide sequence: TGTGCCAGCAGCTGGGGAACAGGGGGTAGTGCTGAAGCTTTCTTT. This translates into CASSWGTGGSAEAFF.

The chain carries TRBV5-6 and TRBJ2-7, with 8 bases lining up with TRBD2. V gave up 4 bases and J gave up 6 bases; unmatched junction bases: 12. Germline V gene lookup returns CDR1 SGHDT and CDR2 YYEEEE. CDR3 length: 15 amino acids. CDR3 nucleotide sequence: TGTGCCAGCAGCCTGATAGGGGGACGGGGGGGCGAGCAGTACTTC. This sequence encodes CASSLIGGRGGEQYF.

The chain joins TRBV30 to TRBJ2-5; D is unclear. Trimming took off 0 bases at V and 2 bases at J, with 7 bases between the two ends. This CDR3 has 13 residues. The germline gives CDR1 GTSNPN, CDR2 SVGIG (reference sequence). The CDR3: CAWSVYQQETQYF. The CDR3 DNA reads as TGTGCCTGGAGTGTCTACCAGCAAGAGACCCAGTACTTC.

This rearrangement joins TRBV14 to TRBJ2-1, with TRBD2 as a possible D gene (6 bases). This CDR3 is 18 amino acids long. Germline values: CDR1 SGHDN, CDR2 FVKESK. Trimming pared 0 bases from V and 5 bases from J, leaving 20 bases between. CDR3 sequence reads: CASSQDLSGAPRDNEQFF. Written as DNA, the CDR3 is TGTGCCAGCAGCCAAGATCTGTCGGGAGCGCCGAGGGACAATGAGCAGTTCTTC. The full variable domain, in which reference TRBV14 and TRBJ2-1 provide the parts outside the CDR3, is EAGVTQFPSHSVIEKGQTVTLRCDPISGHDNLYWYRRVMGKEIKFLLHFVKESKQDESGMPNNRFLAERTGGTYSTLKVQPAELEDSGVYFCASSQDLSGAPRDNEQFFGPGTRLTVL.

The V gene is TRBV28, the J gene TRBJ2-1, with 10 bases fitting TRBD1. Per the germline V gene, CDR1 is MDHEN and CDR2 is SYDVKM. This CDR3 contains 20 residues. V lost 2 bases, J lost 6 bases, and 19 bases stayed unmatched. CDR3 sequence: CASSLPGQGFIVAGPNEQFF. The CDR3 nucleotides read TGTGCCAGCAGTTTACCGGGACAGGGGTTTATTGTTGCTGGCCCCAATGAGCAGTTCTTC.

This clone was counted a single time. This chain joins TRBV7-9 and TRBJ1-4; possibly TRBD1 for D (6 bases). Germline V gives CDR1 SEHNR, CDR2 FQNEAQ (reference sequence). CDR3 length: 13 residues. Trimming shortened V by 9 bases and J by 5 bases, and 13 bases separated the two germline ends. Written as DNA, the CDR3 is TGTGCCAGTACGGGACAAGTGAATGAAAAACTGTTTTTT. Amino acids: CASTGQVNEKLFF.

The V call is TRBV28, the J call TRBJ2-7, with D possibly TRBD1 on 6 matching bases. The CDR3 loop spans 13 amino acids. CDR1 MDHEN and CDR2 SYDVKM come from the germline V gene. V lost 5 bases to trimming and J lost 2 bases, with 10 bases between them. The CDR3 sequence: CASSRQVTYEQYF. In nucleotides, the CDR3 is TGTGCCAGCAGTAGACAGGTAACCTACGAGCAGTACTTC.

A few counts support this clone. The V gene is TRBV10-3, the J gene TRBJ2-1, with a possible D match to TRBD2 (5 bases). V lost 5 bases to trimming and J lost 10 bases, with 21 bases between them. The germline V gene has CDR1 ENHRY and CDR2 SYGVKD. The CDR3 is 15 residues long. In DNA form, the CDR3 reads TGTGCCATCAGTCCCGGAGAGGGATACTCATTAGAGCAGTTCTTC. Translated: CAISPGEGYSLEQFF.

In regard to this clone: The same CDR3 also results from other DNA sequences found in this sample. The chain couples TRBV6-5 to TRBJ1-5, with D uncertain. The germline gives CDR1 MNHEY, CDR2 SVGAGI. CDR3 length: 15 amino acids. V dropped 0 bases and J dropped 0 bases, with 6 bases sitting between them. This CDR3 is CASSYSRYSNQPQHF. CDR3 in DNA: TGTGCCAGCAGTTACTCGAGATATAGCAATCAGCCCCAGCATTTT.

The gene calls are TRBV6-5 and TRBJ1-2; the D is unclear. In germline, CDR1 is MNHEY, CDR2 SVGAGI. V was trimmed by 4 bases and J by 3 bases, leaving 15 bases between them. The CDR3 has 15 amino acids. As DNA, the CDR3 is TGTGCCAGCAGTTCGCCCTCTGGGTTAGACTATGGCTACACCTTC. Its translation: CASSSPSGLDYGYTF.

As to this clone: This sample includes further DNA sequences coding for the same CDR3. The rearrangement links TRBV5-1 to TRBJ2-3; D is undetermined. The V end lost 0 bases, the J end lost 0 bases, and 8 bases lay between the germline ends. CDR1 and CDR2 from the germline V gene are SGHRS and YFSETQ. The CDR3 has 15 amino acids. In DNA form, the CDR3 reads TGCGCCAGCAGCTTGGATCCTTCTAGCACAGATACGCAGTATTTT. Amino acid sequence: CASSLDPSSTDTQYF. The full variable domain, in which reference TRBV5-1 and TRBJ2-3 provide the parts outside the CDR3, is KAGVTQTPRYLIKTRGQQVTLSCSPISGHRSVSWYQQTPGQGLQFLFEYFSETQRNKGNFPGRFSGRQFSNSRSEMNVSTLELGDSALYLCASSLDPSSTDTQYFGPGTRLTVL.

The CDR3, as DNA: TGCGCCAGCAGCGTTGGCGGTAACTCCTACGAGCAGTACTTC. Amino acid sequence: CASSVGGNSYEQYF. The rearrangement uses TRBV4-3 and TRBJ2-7; D not certain. Trimming took 5 bases from V and 0 from J, leaving 11 bases between them. The CDR3 extends over 14 amino acids. The germline V gene has CDR1 LGHNA and CDR2 YSLEER.

The gene calls are TRBV7-7 and TRBJ1-3; D is unclear. Trimming cost V 2 bases and J 0 bases, with 5 bases left between them. The CDR3 extends over 14 amino acids. Germline V gives CDR1 SSHAT, CDR2 FNYEAQ (reference sequence). CDR3 in amino acids: CASSLSDSGNTIYF. CDR3 DNA: TGTGCCAGCAGCTTAAGCGACTCTGGAAACACCATATATTTT. The whole variable domain, filled in from reference TRBV7-7 and TRBJ1-3, reads GAGVSQSPRYKVTKRGQDVTLRCDPISSHATLYWYQQALGQGPEFLTYFNYEAQPDKSGLPSDRFSAERPEGSISTLTIQRTEQRDSAMYRCASSLSDSGNTIYFGEGSWLTVV.

The genes are TRBV18 and TRBJ2-1; D ambiguous. Trimming removed 6 bases from V and 0 bases from J, with 12 bases in between. The CDR3 is 15 residues long. The germline CDR1 and CDR2 sequences are KGHSH and LQKENI. The CDR3 reads CASSPDVSSYNEQFF. CDR3 DNA sequence: TGTGCCAGCTCCCCCGACGTCAGCTCCTACAATGAGCAGTTCTTC.

The chain employs TRBV18 and TRBJ1-3; no reliable D call. This CDR3 comprises 19 residues. Trimming removed 4 bases at V and 0 bases at J, with 22 bases between. CDR1 KGHSH and CDR2 LQKENI come from the germline V gene. The CDR3, as DNA: TGTGCCAGCTCACGCGGCCACTCCCGTGAAAGGAGCTCTGGAAACACCATATATTTT. Residues: CASSRGHSRERSSGNTIYF.

The gene calls are TRBV7-9 and TRBJ1-2, with 9 nucleotides matching TRBD1. Germline CDR1 reads SEHNR; CDR2 reads FQNEAQ (reference sequence). J gave up 6 bases and V 6 bases, and 11 bases lay outside the gene matches. CDR3 size: 15 residues. Here the CDR3 reads CASSQGQGITNGYTF. CDR3 DNA: TGTGCCAGCAGTCAGGGACAGGGAATAACGAATGGCTACACCTTC.

V is TRBV7-2 and J is TRBJ2-3; 7 positions agree with TRBD2. Germline-derived CDR1 and CDR2 are SGHTA and FQGNSA. With V trimmed by 3 bases and J by 1 base, 7 bases remained unmatched. The CDR3 runs 16 residues. In nucleotides, the CDR3 is TGTGCCAGCAGCTTGAGCAGCGGGACCCGCACAGATACGCAGTATTTT. This encodes CASSLSSGTRTDTQYF.

The chain carries TRBV28 and TRBJ1-5; weak D call: TRBD1 (6 bases). The CDR3 has 15 residues. The V end lost 6 bases, the J end lost 3 bases, and 15 bases lay between the germline ends. Germline V gene lookup returns CDR1 MDHEN and CDR2 SYDVKM. For the CDR3, the DNA is TGTGCCAGCAGCCGACCAGGGGCCAACAATCAGCCCCAGCATTTT. This sequence encodes CASSRPGANNQPQHF.

The chain links TRBV7-3 to TRBJ2-3; a weak D match, TRBD1 (6 bases). CDR3 length: 14 amino acids. V was pared by 5 bases and J by 3 bases, with 12 bases between. Per germline, CDR1 SGHTA and CDR2 FQGTGA. CDR3 loop: CASSPTGLTDTQYF. The CDR3 region has the DNA TGTGCCAGCAGCCCCACAGGGTTAACAGATACGCAGTATTTT.

The chain couples TRBV7-8 to TRBJ2-7, with TRBD2 matching 11 bases. J lost 4 bases, V lost 5 bases, and 7 bases had no gene match. This CDR3 is built from 15 residues. From germline, CDR1 is SGHVS and CDR2 FQNEAQ. Here the CDR3 reads CASSRSGRAGYEQYF. CDR3 sequence (DNA): TGTGCCAGCAGCCGTAGCGGGAGGGCCGGATACGAGCAGTACTTC.

For this clone: Other DNA sequences within the sample encode an identical CDR3. The rearrangement links TRBV28 to TRBJ1-2, with 9 nucleotides matching TRBD1. The CDR3 covers 14 residues. With V trimmed by 5 bases and J by 2 bases, 3 bases remained unmatched. Per the germline V gene, CDR1 is MDHEN and CDR2 is SYDVKM. As DNA, the CDR3 is TGTGCCAGCAGTGGTACAGGGGGCAACTATGGCTACACCTTC. This encodes CASSGTGGNYGYTF.

V and J are TRBV28 and TRBJ2-6, with TRBD1 as a possible D gene (6 bases). The V end lost 7 bases, the J end lost 0 bases, and 13 bases lay between the germline ends. Germline V gives CDR1 MDHEN, CDR2 SYDVKM. CDR3 size: 16 residues. CDR3 sequence reads: CASTGIGGSGANVLTF. The CDR3 nucleotides are TGTGCCAGCACAGGAATAGGGGGCTCTGGGGCCAACGTCCTGACTTTC.

CDR3 coding DNA: TGTGCCAGCAGCCCCAAAAACGGTCAGACAGGCGTCTCTGGAAACACCATATATTTT. As protein: CASSPKNGQTGVSGNTIYF. The chain uses TRBV7-9 and TRBJ1-3; D is possibly TRBD1 (6 bases). CDR3 length: 19 amino acids. Deletions cut 5 bases from V and 0 bases from J, with 23 bases between. Germline V lookup: CDR1 SEHNR, CDR2 FQNEAQ (reference sequence).

V gene TRBV18 combines with J gene TRBJ2-7, with 9 bases aligning to TRBD2. This CDR3 is 13 amino acids long. V gave up 3 bases and J gave up 6 bases; unmatched junction bases: 3. Germline loops: CDR1 KGHSH, CDR2 LQKENI. As DNA, the CDR3 is TGTGCCAGCTCACCGGGACTAGCTCCCGAGCAGTACTTC. As protein: CASSPGLAPEQYF.

The chain combines TRBV27 with TRBJ2-1; 9 nucleotides match TRBD2. V trimming: 5 bases; J trimming: 5 bases; junction bases outside the gene matches: 16. The germline gives CDR1 MNHEY, CDR2 SMNVEV (reference sequence). The CDR3 consists of 18 residues. Here the CDR3 DNA reads TGTGCCAGCAGTCCACCTACCTTTAGCGGGAGTTACAACAATGAGCAGTTCTTC. Residues: CASSPPTFSGSYNNEQFF.